This paragraph covers one T cell receptor (beta chain) sequence. This clone was counted a single time. Its antigen target is currently unknown. The input lacks base qualities; no much larger clone sits a single base away. This entry comes from a study of blood T cell repertoires in COVID-19 (dated by TCRdb to 2019 to 2021). As for the study more broadly: The collaborator samples originated in the United States, Italy and Spain and spanned the acute and convalescent phases of COVID-19. The material from the prospective study consisted of cDNA or gDNA derived from T cells, B-cell-depleted T cells, or PBMCs. Subjects who had been exposed to COVID-19, were actively infected with it, or had recovered from it provided the deeply sampled blood TCRbeta repertoires that made up the dataset. A freely available public database, intended as a resource for researchers studying the immune response to SARS-CoV-2, is where the repertoires were released. The samples were drawn from two sources: the first 160 participants of the ongoing ImmuneRACE study, and 1,200 or so subjects contributed by 6 global collaborators. Sample metadata almost always included a de-identified subject ID, COVID-19 status, age in years and sex. Where HLA class I and class II types were available, the types were taken from metadata supplied by the sample provider, not from assay-based typing.

Collaborating institutions collected whole blood in K2EDTA tubes following their own protocols. For TCRbeta analysis, collaborators shipped samples in one of three forms: frozen whole blood, isolated PBMCs, or DNA extracted from either of those sample types. TCRbeta CDR3 regions were amplified from genomic DNA using the immunoSEQ Assay, a bias-controlled multiplex PCR. For the original study's pipeline: Within the assay, amplification of reference gene primers was used to estimate how many nucleated cells each sample contained. To quantify the absolute abundance of each unique TCRbeta CDR3 rearrangement, sequence reads were collapsed and filtered. For each sample, productive Simpson clonality was calculated by taking the square root of Simpson's diversity index across productive rearrangements. Sourced from immuneACCESS, this table was stored by TCRdb with only in-frame sequences that have V and J called. A share of the clones is absent; for the studies checked, an unresolved V gene accounts for under half, and the remainder has no known explanation. The DNA was the basis for D and trimming; V, J and clone size are from that table. This sample comprises 22,000 or so clones, around 89% of them detected only once. The ten largest account for approximately 7.6% of the sample.

The CDR3 goes from the cysteine to the phenylalanine over 18 residues. This entry keeps only the CDR3 DNA: 54 bases, framed from base 1. CDR1 and CDR2 are read off the germline V gene as MNHNS and SASEGT. V lost 1 base and J lost 2 bases, and the count of bases not matched to a germline gene is 8. Study-level results and caveats: Clinical and demographic metadata were provided uncurated, with the amount varying by source and participant.

The sequence was obtained from a woman aged 55-70 years with active COVID-19. Sequencing used peripheral blood. The chain uses TRBV6-1 and TRBJ2-5, and TRBD2 matches 12 of the central bases. The nucleotide sequence is given as TGTGCCAGCAGTGAAGTCGCTAGCGGGGGGGCCGATCAAGAGACCCAGTACTTC. Its protein reads: CASSEVASGGADQETQYF.